The 20 T cell receptor beta chains below all came from one sample that was sequenced in a study of early T cells in non-severe SARS-CoV-2 infection. TCRdb re-analysed the 5' RACE reads in MiXCR, keeping a single row per CDR3 protein. The repertoire consists of about 44,000 distinct CDR3 sequences, with 20% to 25% occurring once and the leading ten covering approximately 4.4%. The source material was whole blood, sampled at baseline. These receptors all come from an adult who was a healthcare worker with PCR-confirmed SARS-CoV-2 infection or an uninfected control (not recorded which).

Concerning this clonotype itself: One junction end disagrees with the germline gene, perhaps due to a read error. The rearrangement uses TRBV5-1 and TRBJ2-7, with D possibly matching TRBD2 (6 bases). CDR3 length equals 15 residues. Germline V gene data show CDR1 as SGHRS and CDR2 as YFSETQ. The DNA for the CDR3 is TGTGCCAGCAGACCCGGTCCGGGGGACTCCTACGAGCAGTACTTC. Translation gives CASRPGPGDSYEQYF.

This clonotype has only a few counts. As DNA, the CDR3 is TGTGCCAGCAGCCAAGGAACTAGCGGGGAACGCACAGATACGCAGTATTTT. Protein sequence: CASSQGTSGERTDTQYF. The rearrangement joins TRBV4-2 to TRBJ2-3; 10 bases align to TRBD2. This CDR3 has 17 amino acids. The germline V gene has CDR1 LGHNA and CDR2 YNFKEQ. The V gene end was trimmed by 1 base and the J gene end by 1 base; junction bases not matched to a gene: 5.

This clonotype occurred a few times. This sequence joins TRBV5-6 and TRBJ1-1; D gene uncertain. Germline values: CDR1 SGHDT, CDR2 YYEEEE. The germline V and J ends were trimmed by 1 base and 4 bases, with 14 bases remaining between them. The CDR3 consists of 15 residues. DNA for the CDR3: TGTGCCAGCAGCTTGATCGGCCCTGAAAGCACTGAAGCTTTCTTT. It yields the protein CASSLIGPESTEAFF. The entire variable domain, with the rest obtained from reference TRBV5-6 and TRBJ1-1, is as follows: DAGVTQSPTHLIKTRGQQVTLRCSPKSGHDTVSWYQQALGQGPQFIFQYYEEEERQRGNFPDRFSGHQFPNYSSELNVNALLLGDSALYLCASSLIGPESTEAFFGQGTRLTVV.

The sample holds a few counts of this clonotype. This chain connects TRBV4-1 to TRBJ1-1, with D unresolved. The CDR3 totals 17 residues. From germline, CDR1 is MGHRA and CDR2 YSYEKL. The germline V and J ends were trimmed by 2 bases and 0 bases, with 16 bases remaining between them. CDR3 residues: CASSQPPDSEMNTEAFF. In nucleotides, the CDR3 is TGCGCCAGCAGCCAACCCCCCGACTCCGAGATGAACACTGAAGCTTTCTTT.

This clonotype was seen a few times. The chain links TRBV7-2 to TRBJ1-4; D gene unclear. The CDR3 runs 12 residues. Germline V gene lookup returns CDR1 SGHTA and CDR2 FQGNSA. The V end lost 1 base, the J end lost 11 bases, and 8 bases lay between the germline ends. The CDR3 region is CASSLGNRKLFF. DNA of the CDR3: TGTGCCAGCAGCTTAGGGAACCGGAAACTGTTTTTT.

This clonotype has more than one count but fewer than ten. V gene TRBV29-1 combines with J gene TRBJ2-5; 8 bases agree with TRBD1. The CDR3 contains 14 residues. Germline loops: CDR1 SQVTM, CDR2 ANQGSEA. J gave up 3 bases and V 0 bases, and 3 bases lay outside the gene matches. CDR3 in amino acids: CSVEDMTGEETQYF. The CDR3 DNA follows: TGCAGCGTTGAAGATATGACAGGGGAAGAGACCCAGTACTTC.

A few counts support this clonotype. The gene calls are TRBV30 and TRBJ2-2, with D uncertain. The germline V and J ends were trimmed by 7 bases and 7 bases, with 22 bases remaining between them. The CDR3 is made up of 15 amino acids. Germline-derived CDR1 and CDR2 are GTSNPN and SVGIG (reference sequence). The CDR3 coding sequence is TGTGCCTTAGACCGTAGTGATCCAATTAACGGGGAGCTGTTTTTT. Translated: CALDRSDPINGELFF.

V gene TRBV7-2 combines with J gene TRBJ2-3, with D possibly matching TRBD2 (6 bases). The germline CDR1 and CDR2 sequences are SGHTA and FQGNSA. The CDR3 consists of 15 residues. The ends were cut back, 5 bases at V and 0 bases at J, with 12 bases in the middle. CDR3: CASSATSQSTDTQYF. The CDR3 DNA reads as TGTGCCAGCAGCGCGACTAGTCAGAGCACAGATACGCAGTATTTT.

This chain joins TRBV21-1 and TRBJ1-6; the table's D call TRBD1 went unverified against the DNA. TRBV21-1 is flagged as a pseudogene. The CDR3 contains 13 residues. The CDR3, as DNA: TGTGCCAGCAGCCCTGGGGGCGATTCACCCCTCCACTTT. Its protein is CASSPGGDSPLHF.

In its sample, this clonotype was seen many times. The genes are TRBV7-9 and TRBJ1-4, with 7 positions matching TRBD1. The germline V gene has CDR1 SEHNR and CDR2 FQNEAQ (reference sequence). The CDR3 totals 15 residues. V trimming: 5 bases; J trimming: 5 bases; junction bases outside the gene matches: 8. CDR3 amino acids: CASSRYRDSNEKLFF. CDR3 nucleotides: TGTGCCAGCAGCCGGTACCGGGACAGCAATGAAAAACTGTTTTTT.

This clonotype was counted a few times. V usage is TRBV4-1 and J usage is TRBJ2-1; D is possibly TRBD2 (5 bases). The V and J ends lost 1 base and 0 bases respectively, with 13 bases between them. Per the germline V gene, CDR1 is MGHRA and CDR2 is YSYEKL. The CDR3 extends over 17 amino acids. For the CDR3, the DNA is TGCGCCAGCAGCCAAGTGCGAGCGGCGAGCTCCTACAATGAGCAGTTCTTC. Protein product: CASSQVRAASSYNEQFF.

This clonotype was counted between two and nine times. The chain carries TRBV9 and TRBJ1-6; D uncertain. CDR3 length: 12 amino acids. Germline V gene data show CDR1 as SGDLS and CDR2 as YYNGEE. Trimming removed 4 bases at V and 4 bases at J, with 3 bases between. CDR3 bases: TGTGCCAGCAGCAGATATAATTCACCCCTCCACTTT. Its translation is CASSRYNSPLHF.

This clonotype was counted many times. The V gene is TRBV2, the J gene TRBJ1-5; D remains unclear. CDR3 length: 11 residues. V was shortened by 6 bases and J by 7 bases, with 7 bases between the two germline ends. Germline lookup yields CDR1 SNHLY and CDR2 FYNNEI. The CDR3 loop is CASSMGQPQHF. The CDR3 DNA is TGTGCCAGCAGCATGGGGCAGCCCCAGCATTTT.

This clonotype was seen only a few times. The chain joins TRBV13 to TRBJ2-3; perhaps TRBD1 as D (6 bases). This CDR3 contains 16 residues. The V gene's germline CDR1 is PRHDT and CDR2 FYEKMQ (reference sequence). Trimming pared 4 bases from V and 0 bases from J, leaving 14 bases between. CDR3: CASSSRRTESTDTQYF. For the CDR3, the DNA is TGTGCCAGCAGCTCCCGCCGGACAGAGAGCACAGATACGCAGTATTTT.

V gene TRBV12-3 or TRBV12-4 combines with J gene TRBJ1-5, with D uncertain. Trimming pared 7 bases from V and 0 bases from J, leaving 10 bases between. This CDR3 spans 14 amino acids. DNA of the CDR3: TGTGCCAGCACCCTGGACGGTAGCAATCAGCCCCAGCATTTT. Its protein is CASTLDGSNQPQHF.

The J gene is TRBJ1-6, the V gene TRBV11-2; D might be TRBD1 (6 bases). CDR1 is SGHAT, CDR2 FQNNGV, per germline. The V end lost 1 base, the J end lost 10 bases, and 14 bases lay between the germline ends. This CDR3 spans 15 amino acids. CDR3 amino acids: CASSLVRTAFSPLHF. The CDR3 DNA follows: TGTGCCAGCAGCTTAGTGCGGACAGCCTTCTCACCCCTCCACTTT.

The rearrangement uses TRBV30 and TRBJ1-5; 8 nucleotides agree with TRBD1. CDR1 is GTSNPN, CDR2 SVGIG, per germline (reference sequence). The CDR3 loop spans 13 amino acids. V lost 5 bases to trimming and J lost 2 bases; unmatched junction nucleotides: 2. The CDR3: CAWGGQGNQPQHF. The CDR3 DNA sequence: TGTGCCTGGGGGGGACAGGGCAATCAGCCCCAGCATTTT.

This clonotype was recorded a few times. The chain has TRBV29-1 and TRBJ2-5; D might be TRBD1 or TRBD2, each matching 5 bases. V was clipped by 4 bases and J by 5 bases, with 17 bases between them. The CDR3 runs 14 residues. Germline lookup yields CDR1 SQVTM and CDR2 ANQGSEA. The CDR3 nucleotides are TGCAGCGTTGTACCGGGGACGGTGGTGGAGACCCAGTACTTC. As protein: CSVVPGTVVETQYF.

This chain joins TRBV13 and TRBJ2-7; D may be TRBD2 (5 bases). Germline V gene sequence: CDR1 PRHDT, CDR2 FYEKMQ (reference sequence). This CDR3 spans 13 amino acids. The germline V and J ends were trimmed by 5 bases and 2 bases, with 10 bases remaining between them. The CDR3: CASSPFGAYEQYF. The CDR3 bases are TGTGCCAGCAGCCCATTCGGGGCCTACGAGCAGTACTTC.

This clonotype was seen a few times. The chain couples TRBV11-3 to TRBJ2-1, with D possibly called TRBD1 or TRBD2 (6 bases each). The CDR3 extends over 15 amino acids. The germline V gene encodes CDR1 SGHNT and CDR2 YENEEA. V was shortened by 0 bases and J by 5 bases, with 11 bases between the two germline ends. The CDR3 is CASSLDPGAHNEQFF. The CDR3 region has the DNA TGTGCCAGCAGCTTAGATCCGGGGGCCCACAATGAGCAGTTCTTC.